The subject of this entry is one TCR beta chain. In the source study's methods: Reference gene primer amplification yielded estimated nucleated cell counts. Produced via immunoSEQ multiplex PCR; TCRdb's table is partial and in-frame only. V and J calls plus clone size are reproduced from that table; the DNA served to infer D and trimming. Among around 170,000 clones listed, approximately 79% were seen once. These data originate in a study of blood T cell repertoires in COVID-19. Study overall: Samples representing acute and convalescent COVID-19 were sourced from the United States, Italy and Spain. T cells, B-cell-depleted T cells, or PBMCs provided the cDNA or gDNA that served as material.

There are 12 residues in the CDR3. V was clipped by 4 bases and J by 6 bases; unmatched bases: 3. Germline CDR1 and CDR2: MDHEN and SYDVKM. J is TRBJ2-7 and V is TRBV28; 7 bases align to TRBD1. Material for sequencing was peripheral blood. The TCR originated in a woman aged 80 or over with acute or convalescent COVID-19. The CDR3, as DNA: TGTGCCAGCAGTTCCCCAGGGGGCGAGCAGTACTTC. This codes for CASSSPGGEQYF.